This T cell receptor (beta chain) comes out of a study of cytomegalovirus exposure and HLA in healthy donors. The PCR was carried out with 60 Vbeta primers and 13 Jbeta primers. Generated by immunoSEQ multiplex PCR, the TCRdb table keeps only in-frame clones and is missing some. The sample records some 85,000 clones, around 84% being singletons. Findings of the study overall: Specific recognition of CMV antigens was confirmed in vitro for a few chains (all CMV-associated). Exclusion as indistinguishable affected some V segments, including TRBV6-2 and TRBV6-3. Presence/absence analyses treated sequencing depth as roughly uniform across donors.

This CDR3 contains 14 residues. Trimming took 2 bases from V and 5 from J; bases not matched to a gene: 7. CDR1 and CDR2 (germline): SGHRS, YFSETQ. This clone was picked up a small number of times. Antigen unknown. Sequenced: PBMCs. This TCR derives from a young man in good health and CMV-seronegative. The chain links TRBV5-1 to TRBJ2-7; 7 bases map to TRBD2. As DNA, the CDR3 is TGCGCCAGCAGCTTAACGGGAGGACACAACGAGCAGTACTTC. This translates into CASSLTGGHNEQYF.